What follows is one T cell receptor (beta chain) and its context. The sample is drawn from a study of tumor-infiltrating lymphocytes in primary liver carcinoma. This CDR3 is built from 13 residues. Looked up from germline, CDR1 is SQVTM and CDR2 is ANQGSEA. The ends were cut back, 7 bases at V and 6 bases at J, with 16 bases in the middle. The source material, 20-30 mg of unsorted bulk tissue, was used to co-extract RNA and DNA. A constant-region primer served to make TCR beta cDNA from roughly 480 ng total RNA. A slightly modified ARM-PCR protocol with three nested multiplex PCR rounds produced these TCR beta libraries. The two initial PCR rounds, roughly 10 cycles each, used TRBV1-TRBV30 forward and C-beta reverse primers. TCRdb passed the multiplex PCR reads through MiXCR, listing each CDR3 protein once. The table includes about 100,000 distinct CDR3 sequences, around two thirds detected once.

This chain joins TRBV29-1 and TRBJ2-1; possibly TRBD1 or TRBD2 for D (5 bases each). Sequencing was carried out using liver tumor tissue from sampling region 2. Regarding subset: tumor region T2, inferior pole. The receptor comes from a woman aged 60 to 75 with primary liver carcinoma and hepatitis B virus infection. This CDR3 reads CSAPRRGGNEQFF. CDR3 coding DNA: TGCAGCGCCCCAAGGCGTGGGGGCAATGAGCAGTTCTTC.